The 18 T cell receptor beta chains below come from one sample, sequenced in a study of blood T cell repertoires in COVID-19. TCRdb keeps only in-frame clones here, not all; method: immunoSEQ multiplex PCR. This sample has roughly 280,000 clones, with approximately 81% found just once. Sequenced sample: peripheral blood. These TCRs come from a man aged 60-69 years with acute or convalescent COVID-19.

CDR3 sequence (DNA): TGTGCCAGCAAACAGATCAATCAGCCCCAGCATTTT. Protein: CASKQINQPQHF. The chain uses TRBV6-5 and TRBJ1-5, with D unresolved. The V gene's germline CDR1 is MNHEY and CDR2 SVGAGI. The V end was cut by 7 bases, the J end by 3 bases, with 7 bases between. The CDR3 consists of 12 residues.

This chain connects TRBV29-1 to TRBJ1-1, with no clear D. The CDR3 sequence is 11 residues long. V gave up 1 base and J gave up 4 bases, with 4 bases separating them. Germline V gene data show CDR1 as SQVTM and CDR2 as ANQGSEA. The CDR3 region is CSVEVFTEAFF. The CDR3 DNA reads TGCAGCGTTGAAGTATTCACTGAAGCTTTCTTT.

This sequence joins TRBV7-2 and TRBJ2-7, with TRBD1 as a possible D gene (6 bases). CDR3 length: 16 residues. V lost 0 bases to trimming and J lost 3 bases, with 15 bases between them. From germline, CDR1 is SGHTA and CDR2 FQGNSA. CDR3 coding DNA: TGTGCCAGCAGCTTAGCAGCAGGACAGCGAATCTACGAGCAGTACTTC. Translating it yields CASSLAAGQRIYEQYF.

This clone was seen just once. The CDR3 coding sequence is TGTGCCAGCAGCCCAATCAGTACCCAGTACTTC. Translation: CASSPISTQYF. The V call is TRBV3-1 (or the pseudogene TRBV3-2), the J call TRBJ2-5, with unresolved D. Trimming removed 4 bases at V and 8 bases at J, with 8 bases between. The germline V gene encodes CDR1 LGHDT and CDR2 YNNKEL (reference sequence). The CDR3 spans 11 residues.

CDR3 coding DNA: TGTGCCAGCAGCTTAATGGCGGGAGGAGGAAACACCGGGGAGCTGTTTTTT. This gives the protein CASSLMAGGGNTGELFF. V gene TRBV7-3 combines with J gene TRBJ2-2; 8 nucleotides match TRBD2. This CDR3 is 17 amino acids long. Germline loops: CDR1 SGHTA, CDR2 FQGTGA. After removal of 1 base from V and 2 bases from J, the junction contained 6 bases not matched to a gene.

The chain employs TRBV5-1 and TRBJ2-5; 12 bases fit TRBD2. V lost 3 bases to trimming and J lost 5 bases; unmatched junction nucleotides: 8. The CDR3 consists of 16 residues. Germline loops: CDR1 SGHRS, CDR2 YFSETQ. The CDR3 loop is CASSSRLAGVSETQYF. The CDR3 nucleotides read TGCGCCAGCAGCTCGCGACTAGCGGGAGTTTCGGAGACCCAGTACTTC.

The chain carries TRBV15 and TRBJ2-5, with 10 positions matching TRBD1. J was trimmed by 4 bases and V by 8 bases; bases with no gene match: 10. There are 15 residues in the CDR3. Per germline, CDR1 LNHNV and CDR2 YYDKDF (reference sequence). CDR3 bases: TGTGCCACCCGTAAAGGGACAGGGGCCCCAGAGACCCAGTACTTC. Protein product: CATRKGTGAPETQYF.

The chain uses TRBV6-4 and TRBJ2-1; the match to TRBD2 covers 12 bases. V lost 0 bases, J lost 3 bases, and 0 bases stayed unmatched. Germline V lookup: CDR1 MRHNA, CDR2 SNTAGT. This CDR3 contains 16 residues. DNA for the CDR3: TGTGCCAGCAGTGACTCGGGACTAGCGGGCTACAATGAGCAGTTCTTC. This translates into CASSDSGLAGYNEQFF.

The chain joins TRBV7-3 to TRBJ2-5, with unresolved D. V lost 5 bases and J 2 bases, leaving 12 bases between the germline ends. The germline V gene encodes CDR1 SGHTA and CDR2 FQGTGA. CDR3 length equals 14 residues. The CDR3 loop is CASSPTALQETQYF. Written as DNA, the CDR3 is TGTGCCAGCAGCCCTACCGCCTTGCAAGAGACCCAGTACTTC.

The chain combines TRBV12-5 with TRBJ1-2; no definite D call. Deletions cut 4 bases from V and 8 bases from J, with 17 bases between. The CDR3 covers 14 residues. Per the germline V gene, CDR1 is LGHNT and CDR2 is FRNRAP. CDR3 nucleotide sequence: TGTGCTAGTGGTTCCGAAATCCGGGAGTCGGGCTACACCTTC. Translating gives CASGSEIRESGYTF.

The rearrangement uses TRBV6-5 and TRBJ2-3; 7 nucleotides align to TRBD1. Losses at the gene ends were 8 bases for V and 4 bases for J; bases not matched to a gene: 12. The length of the CDR3 is 15 residues. Germline V gene sequence: CDR1 MNHEY, CDR2 SVGAGI. The CDR3 DNA is TGTGCCAGCCCGTCCGGGACAGCCAAATCAGATACGCAGTATTTT. Residues: CASPSGTAKSDTQYF.

The chain has TRBV11-2 and TRBJ2-1, with 9 positions matching TRBD1. The CDR3 covers 15 residues. The germline gives CDR1 SGHAT, CDR2 FQNNGV. Trimming took 5 bases from V and 8 from J; bases not matched to a gene: 10. The CDR3 DNA sequence: TGTGCCAGCAGCCAGGGGGGACAGGGTGGCTATGAGCAGTTCTTC. Protein: CASSQGGQGGYEQFF.

This clone was found once. The gene calls are TRBV9 and TRBJ2-5; TRBD2 is a possible D gene (5 bases). The germline CDR1 and CDR2 sequences are SGDLS and YYNGEE. The V end lost 4 bases, the J end lost 2 bases, and 12 bases lay between the germline ends. The CDR3 runs to 14 residues. This CDR3 is CASSLTGLQETQYF. CDR3 DNA: TGTGCCAGCAGCCTCACGGGGTTACAAGAGACCCAGTACTTC.

The chain combines TRBV18 with TRBJ1-6; 7 positions match TRBD1. The trim removed 5 bases at V and 5 bases at J, leaving 6 bases unmatched. The CDR3 spans 15 residues. CDR1 and CDR2 from the germline V gene are KGHSH and LQKENI. The CDR3: CASSSTGADNSPLHF. The CDR3 DNA reads as TGTGCCAGCTCAAGCACAGGGGCTGATAATTCACCCCTCCACTTT.

The sample holds a few counts of this clone. The J gene is TRBJ1-1, the V gene TRBV3-1 (or the pseudogene TRBV3-2), with D maybe TRBD1 (5 bases). CDR3 length equals 14 residues. The V end was cut by 2 bases, the J end by 3 bases, with 10 bases between. Germline CDR1 LGHDT, CDR2 YNNKEL (reference sequence). This CDR3 reads CASSQQGQYTEAFF. The CDR3 region has the DNA TGTGCCAGCAGCCAACAGGGTCAGTACACTGAAGCTTTCTTT.

This chain links TRBV3-1 (or the pseudogene TRBV3-2) with TRBJ2-5, with D unresolved. This CDR3 region has 13 residues. V was pared by 4 bases and J by 5 bases, with 11 bases between. Per germline, CDR1 LGHDT and CDR2 YNNKEL (reference sequence). CDR3 region: CASSPAVSETQYF. As DNA, the CDR3 is TGTGCCAGCAGCCCCGCGGTGTCGGAGACCCAGTACTTC.

The V gene is TRBV28, the J gene TRBJ2-5; D is perhaps TRBD1 (8 bases). V lost 3 bases and J 7 bases, leaving 24 bases between the germline ends. The CDR3 runs to 17 residues. Germline V lookup: CDR1 MDHEN, CDR2 SYDVKM. The CDR3 protein is CASSFFRMAGGGGTQYF. CDR3 nucleotide sequence: TGTGCCAGCAGTTTTTTTCGAATGGCAGGGGGCGGGGGGACCCAGTACTTC.

This chain uses TRBV28 with TRBJ2-7, with 11 bases identical to TRBD2. The J segment lost 3 bases and the V segment lost 4 bases, leaving 5 bases of the junction unmatched. The germline V gene has CDR1 MDHEN and CDR2 SYDVKM. The length of the CDR3 is 15 residues. The CDR3 DNA reads as TGTGCCAGCAGTTCCTTGACTAGCGGGATCTACGAGCAGTACTTC. It is translated as CASSSLTSGIYEQYF.